Below are 2 T cell receptor beta chains sequenced from a single sample in a study of patients and donors after allogeneic stem cell transplantation. TCRdb fed the RT-PCR reads into MiXCR, producing one record per CDR3 protein. Of roughly 940,000 distinct CDR3 sequences listed, over 15% were seen once; the top ten hold about 6%. Sequencing was carried out using blood, either unsorted or a sorted T cell fraction (not recorded which). The receptor source for this set is a human donor who was either an allogeneic HSCT recipient or a stem cell or donor lymphocyte infusion donor (not recorded which). It is not recorded whose cells these are; they may come from a transplant donor.

The V gene is TRBV7-8, the J gene TRBJ2-2, with TRBD2 matching 7 bases. Trimming cost V 7 bases and J 3 bases; bases outside gene matches: 11. Germline CDR1 SGHVS, CDR2 FQNEAQ. This CDR3 spans 16 amino acids. CDR3 sequence reads: CASTLRGGPDTGELFF. The DNA of the CDR3 is TGTGCCAGCACCCTGCGGGGAGGGCCTGACACCGGGGAGCTGTTTTTT.

This clonotype has more than one count but fewer than ten. The chain links TRBV20-1 to TRBJ2-7; D is possibly TRBD1 or TRBD2 (5 bases each). Germline-derived CDR1 and CDR2 are DFQATT and SNEGSKA (reference sequence). The CDR3 loop spans 15 amino acids. V was pared by 3 bases and J by 3 bases, with 18 bases between. The CDR3 coding sequence is TGCAGTGCTAGGGGACGCAGGCTGGCCCTCTACGAGCAGTACTTC. Residues: CSARGRRLALYEQYF.